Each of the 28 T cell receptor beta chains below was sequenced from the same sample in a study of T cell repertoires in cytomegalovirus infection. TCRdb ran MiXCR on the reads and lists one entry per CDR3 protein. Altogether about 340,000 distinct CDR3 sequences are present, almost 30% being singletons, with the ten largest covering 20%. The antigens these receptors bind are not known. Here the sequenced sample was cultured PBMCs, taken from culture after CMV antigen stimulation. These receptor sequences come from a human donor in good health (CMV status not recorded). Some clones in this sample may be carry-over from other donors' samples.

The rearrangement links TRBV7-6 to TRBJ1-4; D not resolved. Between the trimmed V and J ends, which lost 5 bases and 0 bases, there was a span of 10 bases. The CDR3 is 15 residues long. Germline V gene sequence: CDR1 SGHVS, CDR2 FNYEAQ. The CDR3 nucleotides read TGTGCCAGCAGCGGACGAAGTGCAACTAATGAAAAACTGTTTTTT. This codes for CASSGRSATNEKLFF.

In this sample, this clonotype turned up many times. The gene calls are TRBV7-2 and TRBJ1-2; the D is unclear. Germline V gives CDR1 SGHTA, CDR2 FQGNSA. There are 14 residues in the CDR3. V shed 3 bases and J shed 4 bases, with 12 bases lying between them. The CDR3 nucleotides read TGTGCCAGCAGCTTGCCATTTCCCCTCTATGGCTACACCTTC. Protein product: CASSLPFPLYGYTF.

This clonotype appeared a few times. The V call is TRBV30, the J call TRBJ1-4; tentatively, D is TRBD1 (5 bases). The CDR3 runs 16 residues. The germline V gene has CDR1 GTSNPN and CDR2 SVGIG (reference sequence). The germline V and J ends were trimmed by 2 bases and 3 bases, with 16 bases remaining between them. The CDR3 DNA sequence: TGTGCCTGGAGTCCCATCCAGGGTTGGCCTAATGAAAAACTGTTTTTT. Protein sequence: CAWSPIQGWPNEKLFF.

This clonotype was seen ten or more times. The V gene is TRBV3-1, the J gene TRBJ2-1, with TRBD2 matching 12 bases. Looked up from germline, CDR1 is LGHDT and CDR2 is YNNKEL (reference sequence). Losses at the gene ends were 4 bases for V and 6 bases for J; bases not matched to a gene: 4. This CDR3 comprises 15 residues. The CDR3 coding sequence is TGTGCCAGCAGCCCTGCGACTAGCGGGGGCAATGAGCAGTTCTTC. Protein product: CASSPATSGGNEQFF.

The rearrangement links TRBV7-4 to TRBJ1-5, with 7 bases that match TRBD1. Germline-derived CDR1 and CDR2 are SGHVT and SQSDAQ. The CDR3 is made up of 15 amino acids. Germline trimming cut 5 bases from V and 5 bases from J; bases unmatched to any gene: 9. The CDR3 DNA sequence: TGTGCCAGCAGCCACGGGACAGCGGTCGATCAGCCCCAGCATTTT. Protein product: CASSHGTAVDQPQHF.

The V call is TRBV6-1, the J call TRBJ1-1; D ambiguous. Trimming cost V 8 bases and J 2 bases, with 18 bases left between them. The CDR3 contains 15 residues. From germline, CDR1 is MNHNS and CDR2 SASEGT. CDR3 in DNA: TGTGCCAGCTGGTTCTCCATTTGGCGAAACACTGAAGCTTTCTTT. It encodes CASWFSIWRNTEAFF.

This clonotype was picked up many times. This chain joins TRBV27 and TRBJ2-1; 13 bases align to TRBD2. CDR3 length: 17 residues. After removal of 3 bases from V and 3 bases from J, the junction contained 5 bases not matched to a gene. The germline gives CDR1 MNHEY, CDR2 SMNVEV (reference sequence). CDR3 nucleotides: TGTGCCAGCAGTTTCTCTCGACTAGCGGGAGGCTACAATGAGCAGTTCTTC. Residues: CASSFSRLAGGYNEQFF.

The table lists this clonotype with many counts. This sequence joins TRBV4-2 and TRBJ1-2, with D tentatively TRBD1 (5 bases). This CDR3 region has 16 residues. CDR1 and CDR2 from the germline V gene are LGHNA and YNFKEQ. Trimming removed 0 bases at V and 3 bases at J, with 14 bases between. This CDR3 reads CASSQDRGIGYYGYTF. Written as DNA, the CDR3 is TGTGCCAGCAGCCAAGATCGGGGGATCGGGTACTATGGCTACACCTTC.

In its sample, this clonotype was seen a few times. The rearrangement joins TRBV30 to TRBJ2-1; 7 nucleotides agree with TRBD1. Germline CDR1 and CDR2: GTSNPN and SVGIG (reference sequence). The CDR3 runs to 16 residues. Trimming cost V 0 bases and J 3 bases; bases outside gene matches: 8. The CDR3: CAWSVLGTVGYNEQFF. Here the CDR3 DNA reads TGTGCCTGGAGTGTACTTGGGACAGTAGGCTACAATGAGCAGTTCTTC.

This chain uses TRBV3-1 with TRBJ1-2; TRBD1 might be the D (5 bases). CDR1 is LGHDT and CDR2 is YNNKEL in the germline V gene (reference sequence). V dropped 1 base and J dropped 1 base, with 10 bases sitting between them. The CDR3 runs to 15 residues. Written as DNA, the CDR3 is TGTGCCAGCAGCCAAGGGGGCCCCGTTAACTATGGCTACACCTTC. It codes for CASSQGGPVNYGYTF. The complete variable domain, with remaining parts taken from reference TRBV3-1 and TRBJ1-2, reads DTAVSQTPKYLVTQMGNDKSIKCEQNLGHDTMYWYKQDSKKFLKIMFSYNNKELIINETVPNRFSPKSPDKAHLNLHINSLELGDSAVYFCASSQGGPVNYGYTFGSGTRLTVV.

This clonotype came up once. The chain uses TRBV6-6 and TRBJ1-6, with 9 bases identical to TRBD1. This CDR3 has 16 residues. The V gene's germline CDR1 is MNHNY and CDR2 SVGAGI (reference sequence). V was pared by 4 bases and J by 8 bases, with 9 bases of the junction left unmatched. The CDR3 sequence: CASSSTGTGLYSPLHF. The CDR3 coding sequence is TGTGCCAGCAGTTCGACCGGGACAGGGTTGTATTCACCCCTCCACTTT.

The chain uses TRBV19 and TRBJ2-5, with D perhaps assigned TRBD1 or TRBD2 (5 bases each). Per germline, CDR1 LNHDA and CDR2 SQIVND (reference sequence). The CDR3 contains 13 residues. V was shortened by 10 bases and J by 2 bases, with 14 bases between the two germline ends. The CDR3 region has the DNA TGTGCCACCCCGAGGGACGGACAAGAGACCCAGTACTTC. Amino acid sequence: CATPRDGQETQYF.

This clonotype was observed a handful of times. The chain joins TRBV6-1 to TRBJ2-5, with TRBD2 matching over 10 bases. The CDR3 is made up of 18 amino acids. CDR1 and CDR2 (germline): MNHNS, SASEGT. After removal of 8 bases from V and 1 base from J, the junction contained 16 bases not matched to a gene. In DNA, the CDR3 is TGTGCCAGCTCCGAGGGAGCGGGGGGGAGTTATTTCCAAGAGACCCAGTACTTC. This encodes CASSEGAGGSYFQETQYF.

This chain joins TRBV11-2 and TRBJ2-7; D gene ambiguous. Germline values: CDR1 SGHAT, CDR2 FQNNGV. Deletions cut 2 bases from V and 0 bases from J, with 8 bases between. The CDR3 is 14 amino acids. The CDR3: CASSLPPSSYEQYF. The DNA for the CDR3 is TGTGCCAGCAGCTTACCCCCGAGCTCCTACGAGCAGTACTTC.

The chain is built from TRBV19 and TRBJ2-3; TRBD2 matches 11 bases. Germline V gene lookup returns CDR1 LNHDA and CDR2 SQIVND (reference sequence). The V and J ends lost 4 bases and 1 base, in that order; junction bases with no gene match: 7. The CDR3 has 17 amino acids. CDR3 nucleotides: TGTGCCAGTAGTAGACTAGCGGGACTGAGGGGCACAGATACGCAGTATTTT. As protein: CASSRLAGLRGTDTQYF. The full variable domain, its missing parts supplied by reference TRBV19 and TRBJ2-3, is DGGITQSPKYLFRKEGQNVTLSCEQNLNHDAMYWYRQDPGQGLRLIYYSQIVNDFQKGDIAEGYSVSREKKESFPLTVTSAQKNPTAFYLCASSRLAGLRGTDTQYFGPGTRLTVL.

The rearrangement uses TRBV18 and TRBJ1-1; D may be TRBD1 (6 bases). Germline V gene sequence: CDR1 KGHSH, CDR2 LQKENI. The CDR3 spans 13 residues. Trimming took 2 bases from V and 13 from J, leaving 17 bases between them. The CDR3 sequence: CASSPSRTARGFF. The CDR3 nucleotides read TGTGCCAGCTCACCATCCCGGACAGCTCGGGGTTTCTTT. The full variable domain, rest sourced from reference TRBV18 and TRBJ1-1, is NAGVMQNPRHLVRRRGQEARLRCSPMKGHSHVYWYRQLPEEGLKFMVYLQKENIIDESGMPKERFSAEFPKEGPSILRIQQVVRGDSAAYFCASSPSRTARGFFGQGTRLTVV.

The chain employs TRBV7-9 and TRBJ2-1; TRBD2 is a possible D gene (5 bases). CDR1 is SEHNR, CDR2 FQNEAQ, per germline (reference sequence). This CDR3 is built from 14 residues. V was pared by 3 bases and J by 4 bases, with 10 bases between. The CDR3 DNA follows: TGTGCCAGCAGCTTGCGGGCCACTTACAATGAGCAGTTCTTC. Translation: CASSLRATYNEQFF.

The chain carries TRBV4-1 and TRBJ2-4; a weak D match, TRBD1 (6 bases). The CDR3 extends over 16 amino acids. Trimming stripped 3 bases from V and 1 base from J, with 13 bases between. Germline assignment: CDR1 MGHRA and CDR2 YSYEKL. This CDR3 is CASSHPRGNAKNIQYF. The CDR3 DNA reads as TGCGCCAGCAGCCATCCCAGGGGAAACGCCAAAAACATTCAGTACTTC.

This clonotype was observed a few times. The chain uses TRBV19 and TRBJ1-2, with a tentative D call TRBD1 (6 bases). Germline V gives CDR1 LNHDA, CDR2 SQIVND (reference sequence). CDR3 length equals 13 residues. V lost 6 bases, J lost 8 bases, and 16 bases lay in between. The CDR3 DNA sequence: TGTGCCAGTAGCGATTTCCGGACAGTCGGCTACACCTTC. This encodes CASSDFRTVGYTF.

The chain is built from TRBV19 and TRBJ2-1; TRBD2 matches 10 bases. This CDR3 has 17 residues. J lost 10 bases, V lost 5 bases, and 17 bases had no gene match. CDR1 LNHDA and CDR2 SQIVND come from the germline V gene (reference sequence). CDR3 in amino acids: CASSPLYGSGGLGEQFF. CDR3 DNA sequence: TGTGCCAGTAGTCCCCTATATGGTAGCGGGGGGCTTGGGGAGCAGTTCTTC.

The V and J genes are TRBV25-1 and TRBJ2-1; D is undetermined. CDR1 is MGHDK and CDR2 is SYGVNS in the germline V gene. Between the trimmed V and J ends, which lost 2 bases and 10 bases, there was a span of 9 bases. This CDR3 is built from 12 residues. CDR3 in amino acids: CASSELLGEQFF. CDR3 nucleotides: TGTGCCAGCAGTGAACTCCTAGGGGAGCAGTTCTTC.

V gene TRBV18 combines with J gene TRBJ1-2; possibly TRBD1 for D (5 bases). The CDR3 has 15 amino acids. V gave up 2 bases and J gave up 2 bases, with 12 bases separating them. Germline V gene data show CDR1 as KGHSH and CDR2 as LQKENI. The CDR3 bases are TGTGCCAGCTCACCAATCGGGGGGGAGAACTATGGCTACACCTTC. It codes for CASSPIGGENYGYTF. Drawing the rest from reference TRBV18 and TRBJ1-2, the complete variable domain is NAGVMQNPRHLVRRRGQEARLRCSPMKGHSHVYWYRQLPEEGLKFMVYLQKENIIDESGMPKERFSAEFPKEGPSILRIQQVVRGDSAAYFCASSPIGGENYGYTFGSGTRLTVV.

The CDR3 spells CASSLARGGFNEQFF. The CDR3 DNA is TGTGCCAGCAGCTTAGCCCGGGGGGGGTTCAATGAGCAGTTCTTC. The J gene is TRBJ2-1, the V gene TRBV7-2, with 8 nucleotides matching TRBD2. This CDR3 region has 15 residues. Trimming cost V 0 bases and J 6 bases; bases outside gene matches: 4. Germline V gene data show CDR1 as SGHTA and CDR2 as FQGNSA.

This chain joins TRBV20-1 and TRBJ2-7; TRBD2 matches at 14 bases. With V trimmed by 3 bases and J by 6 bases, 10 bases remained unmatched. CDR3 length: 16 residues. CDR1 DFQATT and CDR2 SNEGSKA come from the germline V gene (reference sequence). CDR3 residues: CSARTAGTSGSAEQYF. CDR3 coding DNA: TGCAGTGCTAGGACGGCCGGGACTAGCGGGAGCGCCGAGCAGTACTTC.

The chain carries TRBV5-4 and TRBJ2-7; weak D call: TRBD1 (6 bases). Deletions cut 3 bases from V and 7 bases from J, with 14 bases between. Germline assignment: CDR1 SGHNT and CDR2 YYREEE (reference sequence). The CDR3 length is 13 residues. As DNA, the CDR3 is TGTGCCAGCAGCTCTTTACAGGGATTAGAGCAGTACTTC. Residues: CASSSLQGLEQYF.

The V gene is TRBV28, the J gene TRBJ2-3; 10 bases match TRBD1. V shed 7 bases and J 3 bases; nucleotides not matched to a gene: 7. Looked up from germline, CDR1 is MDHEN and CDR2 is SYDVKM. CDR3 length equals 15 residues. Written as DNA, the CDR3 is TGTGCCAGCACGATCCGGGACAGGGGAACAGATACGCAGTATTTT. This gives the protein CASTIRDRGTDTQYF. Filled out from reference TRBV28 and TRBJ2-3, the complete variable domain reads DVKVTQSSRYLVKRTGEKVFLECVQDMDHENMFWYRQDPGLGLRLIYFSYDVKMKEKGDIPEGYSVSREKKERFSLILESASTNQTSMYLCASTIRDRGTDTQYFGPGTRLTVL.

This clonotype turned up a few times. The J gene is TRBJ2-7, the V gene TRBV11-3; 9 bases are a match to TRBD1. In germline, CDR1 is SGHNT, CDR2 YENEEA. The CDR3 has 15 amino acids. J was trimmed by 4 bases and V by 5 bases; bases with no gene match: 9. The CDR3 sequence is CASSKRTGELYEQYF. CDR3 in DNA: TGTGCCAGCAGCAAACGGACAGGGGAATTGTACGAGCAGTACTTC. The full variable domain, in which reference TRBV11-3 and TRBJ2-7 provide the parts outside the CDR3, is EAGVVQSPRYKIIEKKQPVAFWCNPISGHNTLYWYLQNLGQGPELLIRYENEEAVDDSQLPKDRFSAERLKGVDSTLKIQPAELGDSAVYLCASSKRTGELYEQYFGPGTRLTVT.

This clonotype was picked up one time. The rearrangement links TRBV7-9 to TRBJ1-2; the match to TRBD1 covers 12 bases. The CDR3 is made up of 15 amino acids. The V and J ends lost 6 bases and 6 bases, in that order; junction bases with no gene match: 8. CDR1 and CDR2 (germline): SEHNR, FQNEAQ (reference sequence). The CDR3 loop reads CASSSGDRGRDGYTF. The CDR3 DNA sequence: TGTGCCAGCAGTTCCGGGGACAGGGGGCGGGATGGCTACACCTTC.